Each of the 20 T cell receptor beta chains below was sequenced from the same sample in a study of cytomegalovirus exposure and HLA in healthy donors. The PCR made use of 60 Vbeta and 13 Jbeta primers. The repertoire was sequenced with immunoSEQ multiplex PCR; TCRdb's copy has only in-frame clones and lacks some. Of roughly 100,000 clones listed, roughly 15% were seen once; the top ten hold roughly 0.79%. Input material: PBMCs. All receptors derive from a female donor in good health and CMV-seronegative.

V and J are TRBV7-8 and TRBJ1-5, with TRBD1 matching over 8 bases. The V and J ends lost 2 bases and 3 bases, in that order; junction bases with no gene match: 12. CDR3 length: 18 amino acids. The germline CDR1 and CDR2 sequences are SGHVS and FQNEAQ. The CDR3: CASSLRVPGQDVNQPQHF. In nucleotides, the CDR3 is TGTGCCAGCAGCTTACGAGTGCCGGGACAGGATGTCAATCAGCCCCAGCATTTT.

The V and J genes are TRBV2 and TRBJ2-1, with 11 bases fitting TRBD2. Germline loops: CDR1 SNHLY, CDR2 FYNNEI. The V gene end was trimmed by 2 bases and the J gene end by 7 bases; junction bases not matched to a gene: 4. The CDR3 has 15 amino acids. The CDR3, as DNA: TGTGCCAGCAGTGAATTTAGCGGGAGGGGAAATGAGCAGTTCTTC. Protein product: CASSEFSGRGNEQFF.

The chain uses TRBV14 and TRBJ1-2; perhaps TRBD1 as D (6 bases). Looked up from germline, CDR1 is SGHDN and CDR2 is FVKESK. The CDR3 sequence is 14 residues long. The V end was cut by 1 base, the J end by 7 bases, with 13 bases between. In DNA, the CDR3 is TGTGCCAGCAGCCAAGTGACAGGAATCGGTGGCTACACCTTC. Protein: CASSQVTGIGGYTF.

The chain couples TRBV29-1 to TRBJ2-1, with TRBD2 matching 7 bases. The germline V gene has CDR1 SQVTM and CDR2 ANQGSEA. Trimming at V came to 4 bases and at J to 1 base, leaving 13 bases not matched to a gene. The CDR3 is 17 amino acids. The CDR3 reads CSVGGAEASGSYNEQFF. The CDR3 nucleotides are TGCAGCGTTGGAGGGGCTGAGGCTAGCGGTTCCTACAATGAGCAGTTCTTC.

The chain carries TRBV19 and TRBJ1-2; 8 bases fit TRBD1. Germline V gives CDR1 LNHDA, CDR2 SQIVND (reference sequence). V lost 6 bases, J lost 7 bases, and 10 bases stayed unmatched. The CDR3 has 14 amino acids. Written as DNA, the CDR3 is TGTGCCAGTAGCATGGGACAGGCGGTTGGTGGCTACACCTTC. Its translation: CASSMGQAVGGYTF.

This clone was recorded a few times. The rearrangement links TRBV21-1 to TRBJ2-3; TRBD2, the D gene given by the table, was not confirmed from the DNA. TRBV21-1 constitutes a pseudogene. The CDR3 is 18 amino acids. The DNA of the CDR3 is TGTGCCAGCAGCACCCGGGGACTAGCGGGAATTGGTATAGATACGCAGTATTTT. Protein product: CASSTRGLAGIGIDTQYF.

The rearrangement links TRBV27 to TRBJ1-2, with a weak D call TRBD1 (6 bases). CDR1 is MNHEY and CDR2 is SMNVEV in the germline V gene (reference sequence). CDR3 size: 15 residues. Between the trimmed V and J ends, which lost 2 bases and 1 base, there was a span of 11 bases. The CDR3 protein is CASSLTGRGNYGYTF. The CDR3 DNA sequence: TGTGCCAGCAGTTTAACTGGCAGGGGTAACTATGGCTACACCTTC.

The chain couples TRBV19 to TRBJ2-7; 10 bases match TRBD2. The junction had 4 bases not matched to a gene; V was cut back by 3 bases and J by 2 bases. Germline CDR1 is LNHDA and CDR2 is SQIVND (reference sequence). The CDR3 covers 15 residues. The CDR3 DNA follows: TGTGCCAGTAGTATTCAGCGGGGGGGCCCCTACGAGCAGTACTTC. Its translation is CASSIQRGGPYEQYF.

The chain links TRBV7-2 to TRBJ2-5; 13 positions match TRBD2. With 5 bases clipped from V and 7 bases from J, the junction kept 10 bases outside the gene matches. CDR1 and CDR2 (germline): SGHTA, FQGNSA. This CDR3 spans 16 amino acids. CDR3 amino acids: CASSATLAGGQGTQYF. The CDR3 nucleotides are TGTGCCAGCAGCGCCACACTAGCGGGGGGGCAGGGGACCCAGTACTTC.

This clone was seen more than once but under ten times. V and J are TRBV4-2 and TRBJ2-5; 9 bases are a match to TRBD2. Germline assignment: CDR1 LGHNA and CDR2 YNFKEQ. The CDR3 runs 16 residues. The ends lost 0 bases at V and 2 bases at J; junction bases unmatched: 4. The CDR3 reads CASSQEGREGQETQYF. The DNA for the CDR3 is TGTGCCAGCAGCCAAGAAGGGCGGGAGGGACAAGAGACCCAGTACTTC.

This clone was seen a few times. The chain links TRBV30 to TRBJ1-3; 11 bases align to TRBD1. There are 14 residues in the CDR3. V lost 3 bases to trimming and J lost 7 bases; unmatched junction nucleotides: 5. Germline CDR1 reads GTSNPN; CDR2 reads SVGIG (reference sequence). CDR3: CAWSRTGGRNTIYF. In nucleotides, the CDR3 is TGTGCCTGGAGCCGGACAGGGGGCAGGAACACCATATATTTT.

This clone has just a few counts. The chain recombines TRBV6-5 with TRBJ2-7, with TRBD2 identical over 7 bases. The ends lost 4 bases at V and 3 bases at J; junction bases unmatched: 12. Germline CDR1 and CDR2: MNHEY and SVGAGI. This CDR3 is 16 amino acids long. CDR3 DNA: TGTGCCAGCAGTTCCAGATCAGGGAGGGGAAACTACGAGCAGTACTTC. The encoded protein is CASSSRSGRGNYEQYF.

This clone appeared a few times. The CDR3 sequence: CASSTYRGRNYGYTF. CDR3 sequence (DNA): TGTGCCAGTAGTACTTACAGGGGGCGCAACTATGGCTACACCTTC. The V gene is TRBV19, the J gene TRBJ1-2; TRBD1 aligns across 9 bases. CDR3 length equals 15 residues. The germline CDR1 and CDR2 sequences are LNHDA and SQIVND (reference sequence). The ends lost 4 bases at V and 2 bases at J; junction bases unmatched: 5.

J is TRBJ1-2 and V is TRBV7-9, with D tentatively TRBD1 (6 bases). Germline CDR1 reads SEHNR; CDR2 reads FQNEAQ (reference sequence). This CDR3 is built from 17 residues. V lost 5 bases, J lost 4 bases, and 23 bases lay in between. The CDR3 region is CASSDNTGGSVRYGYTF. The CDR3 bases are TGTGCCAGCAGCGACAACACGGGGGGCAGCGTGCGCTATGGCTACACCTTC.

J is TRBJ2-1 and V is TRBV7-8; no firm D call. The CDR3 length is 14 residues. Looked up from germline, CDR1 is SGHVS and CDR2 is FQNEAQ. Trimming shortened V by 1 base and J by 4 bases, and 8 bases separated the two germline ends. CDR3 nucleotides: TGTGCCAGCAGCTTAGGAGCACCGTACAATGAGCAGTTCTTC. Translating gives CASSLGAPYNEQFF.

The chain has TRBV6-6 and TRBJ2-2; D remains ambiguous. The CDR3 totals 12 residues. Looked up from germline, CDR1 is MNHNY and CDR2 is SVGAGI (reference sequence). V shed 0 bases and J shed 7 bases, with 3 bases lying between them. The CDR3 DNA follows: TGTGCCAGCAGTTACTCCTTCGGGGAGCTGTTTTTT. Protein sequence: CASSYSFGELFF.

V and J are TRBV10-1 and TRBJ2-5; D is perhaps TRBD1 (6 bases). Germline-derived CDR1 and CDR2 are WNHNN and SYGVQD (reference sequence). V lost 2 bases and J lost 5, with 15 bases in between. The CDR3 runs 15 residues. The CDR3 nucleotides are TGCGCCAGCAGTGAGGATAGGGGGTTGGCTGAGACCCAGTACTTC. Translated: CASSEDRGLAETQYF.

This chain joins TRBV10-3 and TRBJ2-1, with TRBD2 identical over 10 bases. The CDR3 spans 15 residues. Germline V gene sequence: CDR1 ENHRY, CDR2 SYGVKD. Trimming took 6 bases from V and 5 from J; bases not matched to a gene: 7. The CDR3 is CAISVSGRAHNEQFF. CDR3 sequence (DNA): TGTGCCATCAGCGTAAGCGGGAGGGCCCACAATGAGCAGTTCTTC.

This chain joins TRBV11-2 and TRBJ1-1, with 8 bases lining up with TRBD1. The germline V gene encodes CDR1 SGHAT and CDR2 FQNNGV. There are 15 residues in the CDR3. V shed 0 bases and J 4 bases; nucleotides not matched to a gene: 4. The CDR3 DNA reads TGTGCCAGCAGCTTAGAAAGGACAGGGACCACTGAAGCTTTCTTT. Translating gives CASSLERTGTTEAFF.

V usage is TRBV27 and J usage is TRBJ1-2; D is unclear. This CDR3 spans 13 amino acids. Germline CDR1 and CDR2: MNHEY and SMNVEV (reference sequence). V was clipped by 0 bases and J by 5 bases, with 7 bases between them. The CDR3 loop reads CASSLSGEYGYTF. CDR3 sequence (DNA): TGTGCCAGCAGTTTATCGGGCGAATATGGCTACACCTTC.